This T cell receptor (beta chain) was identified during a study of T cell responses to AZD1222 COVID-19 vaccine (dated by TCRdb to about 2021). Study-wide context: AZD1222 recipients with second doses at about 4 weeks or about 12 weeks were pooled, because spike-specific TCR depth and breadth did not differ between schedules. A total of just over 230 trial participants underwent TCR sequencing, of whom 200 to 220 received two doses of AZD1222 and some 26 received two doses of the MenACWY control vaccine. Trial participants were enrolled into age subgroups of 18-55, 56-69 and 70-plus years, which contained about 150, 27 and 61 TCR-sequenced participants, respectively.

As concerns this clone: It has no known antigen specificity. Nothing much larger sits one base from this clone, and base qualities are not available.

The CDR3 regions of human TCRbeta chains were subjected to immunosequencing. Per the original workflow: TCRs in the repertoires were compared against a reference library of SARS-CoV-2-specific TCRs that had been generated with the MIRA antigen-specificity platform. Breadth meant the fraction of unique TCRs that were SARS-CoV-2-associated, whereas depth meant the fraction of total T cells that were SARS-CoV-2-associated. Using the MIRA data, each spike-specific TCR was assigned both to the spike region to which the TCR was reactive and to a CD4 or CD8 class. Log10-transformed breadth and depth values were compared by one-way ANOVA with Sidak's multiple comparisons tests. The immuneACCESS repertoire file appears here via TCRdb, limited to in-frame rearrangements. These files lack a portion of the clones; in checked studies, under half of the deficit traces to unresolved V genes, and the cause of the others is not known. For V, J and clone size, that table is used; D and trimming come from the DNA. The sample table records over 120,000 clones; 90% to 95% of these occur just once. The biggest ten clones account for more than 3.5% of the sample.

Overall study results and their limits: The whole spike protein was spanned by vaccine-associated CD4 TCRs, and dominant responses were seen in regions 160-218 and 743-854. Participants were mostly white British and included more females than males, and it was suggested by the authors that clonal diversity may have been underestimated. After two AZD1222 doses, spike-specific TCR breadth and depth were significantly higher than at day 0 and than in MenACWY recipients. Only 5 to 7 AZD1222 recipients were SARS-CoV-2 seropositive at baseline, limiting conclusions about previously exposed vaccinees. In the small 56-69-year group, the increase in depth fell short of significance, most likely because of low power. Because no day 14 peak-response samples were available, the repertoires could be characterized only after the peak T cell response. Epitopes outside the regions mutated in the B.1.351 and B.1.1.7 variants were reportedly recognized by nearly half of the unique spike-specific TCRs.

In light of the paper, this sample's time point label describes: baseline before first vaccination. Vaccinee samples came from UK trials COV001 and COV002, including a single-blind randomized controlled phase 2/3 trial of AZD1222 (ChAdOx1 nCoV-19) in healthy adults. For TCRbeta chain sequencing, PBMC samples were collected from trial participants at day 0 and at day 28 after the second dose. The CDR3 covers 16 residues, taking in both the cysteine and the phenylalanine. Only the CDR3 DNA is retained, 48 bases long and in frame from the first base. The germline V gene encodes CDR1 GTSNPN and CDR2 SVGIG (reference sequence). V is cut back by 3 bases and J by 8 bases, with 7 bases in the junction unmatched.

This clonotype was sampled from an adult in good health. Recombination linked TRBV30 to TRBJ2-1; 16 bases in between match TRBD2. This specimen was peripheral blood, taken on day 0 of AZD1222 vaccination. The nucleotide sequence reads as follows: TGTGCCTGGAGAACCGGGACTAGCGGGAGGGCCCATGAGCAGTTCTTC. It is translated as CAWRTGTSGRAHEQFF.